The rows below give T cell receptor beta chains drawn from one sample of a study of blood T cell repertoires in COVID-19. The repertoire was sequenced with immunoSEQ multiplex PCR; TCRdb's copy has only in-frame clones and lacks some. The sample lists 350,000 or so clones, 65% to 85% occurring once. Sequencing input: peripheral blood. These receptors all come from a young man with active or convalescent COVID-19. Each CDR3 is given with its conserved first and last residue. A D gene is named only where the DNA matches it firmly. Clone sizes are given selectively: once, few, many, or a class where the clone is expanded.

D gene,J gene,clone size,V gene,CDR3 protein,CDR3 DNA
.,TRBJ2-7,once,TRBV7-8,CASSPYTSTQYF,TGTGCCAGCAGCCCTTACACTAGCACGCAGTACTTC
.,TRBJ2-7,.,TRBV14,CASSQFVASAYEQYF,TGTGCCAGCAGCCAATTCGTAGCTTCCGCCTACGAGCAGTACTTC
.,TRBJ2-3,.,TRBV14,CASSQQGKDTQYF,TGTGCCAGCAGCCAACAGGGGAAGGATACGCAGTATTTT
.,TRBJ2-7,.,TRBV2,CASSEETYPYEQYF,TGTGCCAGCAGTGAAGAGACATACCCCTACGAGCAGTACTTC
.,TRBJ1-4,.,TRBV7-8,CASSLGGRRNEKLFF,TGTGCCAGCAGCTTAGGTGGGAGAAGAAATGAAAAACTGTTTTTT
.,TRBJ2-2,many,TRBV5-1,CASSTTATGELFF,TGCGCCAGCAGCACCACAGCCACCGGGGAGCTGTTTTTT
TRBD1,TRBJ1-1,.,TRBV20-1,CSASWTGGIMNTEAFF,TGCAGTGCTAGTTGGACAGGGGGCATCATGAACACTGAAGCTTTCTTT
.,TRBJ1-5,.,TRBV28,CASSPLGPPGVQPQHF,TGTGCCAGCAGCCCTCTCGGACCCCCGGGGGTTCAGCCCCAGCATTTT
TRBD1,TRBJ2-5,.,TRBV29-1,CSVEGGDRLLPQDQETQYF,TGCAGCGTTGAAGGAGGGGACAGATTACTACCCCAAGACCAAGAGACCCAGTACTTC
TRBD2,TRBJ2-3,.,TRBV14,CASSQDFSGETDTQYF,TGTGCCAGCAGCCAAGATTTCAGCGGGGAGACAGATACGCAGTATTTT
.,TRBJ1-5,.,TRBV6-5,CASSTGGVDQPQHF,TGTGCCAGCAGTACGGGGGGGGTGGATCAGCCCCAGCATTTT
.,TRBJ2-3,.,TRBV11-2,CASSLEGADTQYF,TGTGCCAGCAGCCTCGAGGGCGCAGATACGCAGTATTTT
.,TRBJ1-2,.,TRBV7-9,CASSKEHGYGYTF,TGTGCCAGCAGCAAAGAACATGGCTATGGCTACACCTTC
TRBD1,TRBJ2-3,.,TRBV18,CASSPAQGASTDTQYF,TGTGCCAGCTCACCAGCCCAGGGGGCTAGCACAGATACGCAGTATTTT
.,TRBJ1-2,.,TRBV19,CATRAADYGYTF,TGTGCCACCAGGGCGGCAGACTATGGCTACACCTTC
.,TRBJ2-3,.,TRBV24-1,CATSDYDSPDTQYF,TGTGCCACCAGTGACTATGACAGTCCAGATACGCAGTATTTT
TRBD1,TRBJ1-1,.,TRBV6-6,CASSYPTGGDDEAFF,TGTGCCAGCAGTTACCCTACAGGGGGGGACGATGAAGCTTTCTTT
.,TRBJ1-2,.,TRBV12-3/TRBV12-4,CASSRFNYGYTF,TGTGCCAGCTCGCGGTTTAACTATGGCTACACCTTC
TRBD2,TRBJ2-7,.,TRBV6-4,CASSEGGEGFYEQYF,TGTGCCAGCAGTGAGGGGGGGGAGGGTTTCTACGAGCAGTACTTC
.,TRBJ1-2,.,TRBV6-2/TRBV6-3,CASSYSPRGGSGVGYTF,TGTGCCAGCAGTTACTCACCCAGAGGCGGTTCGGGAGTCGGCTACACCTTC
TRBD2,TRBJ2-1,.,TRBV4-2,CASSQGASGSYNEQFF,TGTGCCAGCAGCCAAGGTGCTAGCGGGTCCTACAATGAGCAGTTCTTC
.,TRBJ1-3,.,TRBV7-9,CASSFGDNSGNTIYF,TGTGCCAGCAGCTTCGGGGACAACTCTGGAAACACCATATATTTT
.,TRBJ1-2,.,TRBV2,CASSFSESYGYTF,TGTGCCAGCAGCTTCTCAGAATCCTATGGCTACACCTTC
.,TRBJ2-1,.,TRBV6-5,CASETRDNEQFF,TGTGCCAGCGAGACTAGGGACAATGAGCAGTTCTTC
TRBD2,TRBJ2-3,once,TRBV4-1,CASSHRFLAGGTDTQYF,TGCGCCAGCAGCCACCGATTCCTAGCGGGGGGCACAGATACGCAGTATTTT
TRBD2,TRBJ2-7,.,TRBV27,CASTSSGSSYEQYF,TGTGCCAGCACCTCTAGCGGGAGCTCCTACGAGCAGTACTTC
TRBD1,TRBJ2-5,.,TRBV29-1,CSARRQGAQETQYF,TGCAGCGCCCGCAGACAGGGGGCTCAGGAGACCCAGTACTTC
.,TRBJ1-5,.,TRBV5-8,CASSSDVEGIQPQHF,TGTGCCAGCAGCTCCGACGTTGAGGGAATTCAGCCCCAGCATTTT
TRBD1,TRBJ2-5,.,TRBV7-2,CASSFPRTGVETQYF,TGTGCCAGCAGCTTCCCCCGGACAGGGGTCGAGACCCAGTACTTC
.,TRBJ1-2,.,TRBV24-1,CATSDFRRGGGYTF,TGTGCCACCAGTGATTTTCGGAGAGGGGGTGGCTACACCTTC
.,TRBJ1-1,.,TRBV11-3,CASSLDLVNRYAFF,TGTGCCAGCAGCTTAGATCTGGTGAACAGATACGCTTTCTTT
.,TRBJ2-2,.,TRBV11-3,CASSPTVTGELFF,TGTGCCAGCAGCCCCACAGTAACCGGGGAGCTGTTTTTT
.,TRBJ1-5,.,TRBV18,CASSPSPGSNQPQHF,TGTGCCAGCTCTCCCTCCCCAGGCTCTAATCAGCCCCAGCATTTT
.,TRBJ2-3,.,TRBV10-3,CAISGEGADTQYF,TGTGCCATCAGTGGCGAGGGTGCAGATACGCAGTATTTT
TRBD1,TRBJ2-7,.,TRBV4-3,CASSLQRGQGYEQYF,TGCGCCAGCAGCCTACAACGGGGACAGGGATACGAGCAGTACTTC
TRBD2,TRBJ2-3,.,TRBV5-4,CASSQSGTRATDTQYF,TGTGCCAGCAGCCAGTCCGGGACTAGAGCCACAGATACGCAGTATTTT
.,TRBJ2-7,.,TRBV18,CASSPGQSYEQYF,TGTGCCAGCTCACCCGGACAGAGTTACGAGCAGTACTTC
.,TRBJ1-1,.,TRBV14,CASNGQFNTEAFF,TGTGCCAGCAACGGACAGTTTAACACTGAAGCTTTCTTT
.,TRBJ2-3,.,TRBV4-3,CASSQGASGFTDTQYF,TGCGCCAGCAGCCAAGGGGCGTCAGGGTTCACAGATACGCAGTATTTT
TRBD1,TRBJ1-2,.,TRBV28,CASSPTGGADYGYTF,TGTGCCAGCAGTCCAACAGGGGGCGCCGACTATGGCTACACCTTC
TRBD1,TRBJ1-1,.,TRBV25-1,CASSEYGTGRRTEAFF,TGTGCCAGCAGTGAATATGGGACAGGGAGGCGGACTGAAGCTTTCTTT
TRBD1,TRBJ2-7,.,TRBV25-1,CASGTGQGIYEQYF,TGTGCCAGCGGGACGGGACAGGGGATTTACGAGCAGTACTTC
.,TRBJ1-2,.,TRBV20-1,CSASTGEDYGYTF,TGCAGTGCTAGTACGGGGGAGGACTATGGCTACACCTTC
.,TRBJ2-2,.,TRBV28,CASSWGGPGELFF,TGTGCCAGCAGTTGGGGGGGGCCCGGGGAGCTGTTTTTT
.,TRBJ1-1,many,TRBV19,CASSILGAEAFF,TGTGCCAGTAGTATCTTGGGCGCTGAAGCTTTCTTT
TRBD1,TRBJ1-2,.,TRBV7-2,CASSLPAGTGVNYGYTF,TGTGCCAGCAGCTTACCCGCCGGGACAGGGGTTAACTATGGCTACACCTTC
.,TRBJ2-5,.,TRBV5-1,CASSLAEGETQYF,TGCGCCAGCAGCTTGGCCGAGGGCGAGACCCAGTACTTC
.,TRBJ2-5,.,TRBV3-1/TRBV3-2,CASSQDVVPLRPQYF,TGTGCCAGCAGCCAAGATGTGGTGCCGCTGAGGCCCCAGTACTTC
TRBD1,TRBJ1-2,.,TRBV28,CASSWDRTGYTF,TGTGCCAGCAGTTGGGACAGAACCGGCTACACCTTC
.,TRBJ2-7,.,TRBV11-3,CASSLGGSSYEQYF,TGTGCCAGCAGCTTAGGCGGCAGCTCCTACGAGCAGTACTTC
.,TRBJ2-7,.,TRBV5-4,CASSPEPLREQYF,TGTGCCAGCAGCCCGGAGCCTCTACGAGAGCAGTACTTC
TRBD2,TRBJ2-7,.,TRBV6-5,CASTGQRGDYEQYF,TGTGCCAGCACCGGTCAGCGGGGGGACTACGAGCAGTACTTC
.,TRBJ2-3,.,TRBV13,CASSRYKGVDTQYF,TGTGCCAGCAGCCGGTACAAGGGGGTAGATACGCAGTATTTT
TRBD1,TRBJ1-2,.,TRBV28,CASSETGGRVRGYTF,TGTGCCAGCAGTGAGACAGGGGGCAGGGTGAGGGGCTACACCTTC
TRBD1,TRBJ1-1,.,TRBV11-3,CASSAMTGAGEAFF,TGTGCCAGCAGCGCTATGACAGGGGCGGGGGAAGCTTTCTTT